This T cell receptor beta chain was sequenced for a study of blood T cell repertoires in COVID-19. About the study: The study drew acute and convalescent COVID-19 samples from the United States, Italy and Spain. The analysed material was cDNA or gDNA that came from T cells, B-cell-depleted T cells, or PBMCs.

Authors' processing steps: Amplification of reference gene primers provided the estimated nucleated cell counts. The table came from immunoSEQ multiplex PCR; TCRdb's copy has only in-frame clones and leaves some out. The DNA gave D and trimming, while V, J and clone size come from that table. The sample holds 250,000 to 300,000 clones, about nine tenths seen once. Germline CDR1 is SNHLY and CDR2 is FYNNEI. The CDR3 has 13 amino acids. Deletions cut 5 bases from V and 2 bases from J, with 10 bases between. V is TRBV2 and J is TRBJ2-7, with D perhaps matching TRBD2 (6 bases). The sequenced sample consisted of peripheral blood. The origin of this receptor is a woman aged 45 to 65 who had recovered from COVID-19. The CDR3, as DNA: TGTGCCAGCAGTCCCAGACTAGCCTACGAGCAGTACTTC. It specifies CASSPRLAYEQYF. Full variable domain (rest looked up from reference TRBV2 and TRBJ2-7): EPEVTQTPSHQVTQMGQEVILRCVPISNHLYFYWYRQILGQKVEFLVSFYNNEISEKSEIFDDQFSVERPDGSNFTLKIRSTKLEDSAMYFCASSPRLAYEQYFGPGTRLTVT.